This is a list of T cell receptor beta chains from one sample in a study of blood T cell repertoires in COVID-19. Produced via immunoSEQ multiplex PCR; TCRdb's table is partial and in-frame only. The sample contains some 270,000 clones, 85% to 90% of which appear only once. The material sequenced was PBMCs or T cells enriched from blood (not recorded which). These TCRs come from a woman aged 60 to 75 who had recovered from COVID-19. Both conserved end residues are part of each CDR3. Fields, in order: V gene, J gene, CDR3 protein.

V gene: TRBV10-3; J gene: TRBJ1-1; CDR3 protein: CAISELQGNTEAFF
V gene: TRBV5-1; J gene: TRBJ2-7; CDR3 protein: CASGWASGTNEQYF
V gene: TRBV18; J gene: TRBJ2-5; CDR3 protein: CASSPLGETQYF
V gene: TRBV29-1; J gene: TRBJ2-3; CDR3 protein: CSVVEVTSTDTQYF
V gene: TRBV5-1; J gene: TRBJ1-5; CDR3 protein: CASSFGVGSNQPQHF
V gene: TRBV19; J gene: TRBJ2-5; CDR3 protein: CASSILGVGQETQYF
V gene: TRBV28; J gene: TRBJ1-5; CDR3 protein: CASSLLGGAKPQHF
V gene: TRBV4-2; J gene: TRBJ2-1; CDR3 protein: CASSQEKGSNYNEQFF
V gene: TRBV6-5; J gene: TRBJ2-7; CDR3 protein: CASSYSGQGSYEQYF
V gene: TRBV10-1; J gene: TRBJ2-1; CDR3 protein: CASSARTSGRDEQFF
V gene: TRBV2; J gene: TRBJ2-5; CDR3 protein: CASSFWDWETQYF
V gene: TRBV11-2; J gene: TRBJ1-6; CDR3 protein: CASSLTFQTAGFDSPLHF
V gene: TRBV9; J gene: TRBJ1-2; CDR3 protein: CASSPDRGSFYGYTF
V gene: TRBV6-7; J gene: TRBJ2-3; CDR3 protein: CASSSRDSNTDTQYF
V gene: TRBV18; J gene: TRBJ1-6; CDR3 protein: CASSPQSWSSYNSPLHF
V gene: TRBV3-1/TRBV3-2; J gene: TRBJ1-1; CDR3 protein: CASSQEGGNTEAFF
V gene: TRBV12-5; J gene: TRBJ2-2; CDR3 protein: CASGYSGGTGELFF
V gene: TRBV4-2; J gene: TRBJ2-1; CDR3 protein: CASSQAYNEQFF
V gene: TRBV10-3; J gene: TRBJ2-6; CDR3 protein: CAIRAATSDSGANVLTF
V gene: TRBV11-3; J gene: TRBJ2-7; CDR3 protein: CASSTDTQHHEQYF
V gene: TRBV4-1; J gene: TRBJ2-1; CDR3 protein: CASSQVRLALYNEQFF
V gene: TRBV2; J gene: TRBJ1-5; CDR3 protein: CASSELFGQPQHF
V gene: TRBV11-2; J gene: TRBJ1-1; CDR3 protein: CASSQDRNTEAFF
V gene: TRBV5-6; J gene: TRBJ2-1; CDR3 protein: CASSLDGKYNEQFF